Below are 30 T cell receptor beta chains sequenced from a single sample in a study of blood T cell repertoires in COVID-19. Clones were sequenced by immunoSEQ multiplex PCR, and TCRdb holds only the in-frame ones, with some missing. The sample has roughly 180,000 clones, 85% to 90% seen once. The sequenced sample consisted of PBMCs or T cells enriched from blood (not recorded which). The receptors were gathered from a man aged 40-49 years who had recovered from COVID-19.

This CDR3 is CASSFRGGGRTGELFF. The CDR3 DNA reads TGTGCCAGCAGCTTCCGCGGGGGGGGCCGCACCGGGGAGCTGTTTTTT. The chain employs TRBV5-5 and TRBJ2-2; 9 bases agree with TRBD2. The V gene end was trimmed by 2 bases and the J gene end by 4 bases; junction bases not matched to a gene: 6. This CDR3 comprises 16 residues. Germline CDR1 SGHKS, CDR2 YYEKEE (reference sequence). The whole variable domain, filled in from reference TRBV5-5 and TRBJ2-2, reads DAGVTQSPTHLIKTRGQQVTLRCSPISGHKSVSWYQQVLGQGPQFIFQYYEKEERGRGNFPDRFSARQFPNYSSELNVNALLLGDSALYLCASSFRGGGRTGELFFGEGSRLTVL.

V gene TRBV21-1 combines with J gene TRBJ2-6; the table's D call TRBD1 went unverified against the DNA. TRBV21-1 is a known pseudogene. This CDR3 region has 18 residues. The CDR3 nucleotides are TGTGCCAGCAGCAAAGACAGGGGGCTTGTCTCTGGGGCCAACGTCCTGACTTTC. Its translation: CASSKDRGLVSGANVLTF.

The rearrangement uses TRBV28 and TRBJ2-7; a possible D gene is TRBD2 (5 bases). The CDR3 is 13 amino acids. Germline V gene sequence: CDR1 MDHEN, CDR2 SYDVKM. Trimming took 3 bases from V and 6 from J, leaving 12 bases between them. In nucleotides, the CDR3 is TGTGCCAGCAGTTTGGAGGTGGATGGCGAGCAGTACTTC. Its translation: CASSLEVDGEQYF.

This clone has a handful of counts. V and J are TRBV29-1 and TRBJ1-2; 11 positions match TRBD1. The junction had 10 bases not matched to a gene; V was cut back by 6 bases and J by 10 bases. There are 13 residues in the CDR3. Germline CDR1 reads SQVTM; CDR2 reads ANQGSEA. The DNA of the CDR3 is TGCAGCGTCCCTCCGGGACAGGGGGGTTCCTACACCTTC. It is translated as CSVPPGQGGSYTF. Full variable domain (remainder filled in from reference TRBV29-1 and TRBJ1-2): SAVISQKPSRDICQRGTSLTIQCQVDSQVTMMFWYRQQPGQSLTLIATANQGSEATYESGFVIDKFPISRPNLTFSTLTVSNMSPEDSSIYLCSVPPGQGGSYTFGSGTRLTVV.

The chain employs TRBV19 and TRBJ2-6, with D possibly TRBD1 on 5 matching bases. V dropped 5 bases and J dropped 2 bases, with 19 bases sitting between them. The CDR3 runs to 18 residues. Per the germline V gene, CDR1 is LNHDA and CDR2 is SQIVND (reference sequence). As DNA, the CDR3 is TGTGCCAGTAGTCCCACTTGGGGCAGAACTACTGGGGCCAACGTCCTGACTTTC. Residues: CASSPTWGRTTGANVLTF.

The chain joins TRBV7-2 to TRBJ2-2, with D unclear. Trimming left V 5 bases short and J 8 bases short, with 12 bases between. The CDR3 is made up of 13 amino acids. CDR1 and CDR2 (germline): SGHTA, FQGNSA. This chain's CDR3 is CASSKPLIGELFF. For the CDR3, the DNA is TGTGCCAGCAGCAAACCTCTAATTGGGGAGCTGTTTTTT. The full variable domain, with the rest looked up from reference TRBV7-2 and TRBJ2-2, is GAGVSQSPSNKVTEKGKDVELRCDPISGHTALYWYRQSLGQGLEFLIYFQGNSAPDKSGLPSDRFSAERTGGSVSTLTIQRTQQEDSAVYLCASSKPLIGELFFGEGSRLTVL.

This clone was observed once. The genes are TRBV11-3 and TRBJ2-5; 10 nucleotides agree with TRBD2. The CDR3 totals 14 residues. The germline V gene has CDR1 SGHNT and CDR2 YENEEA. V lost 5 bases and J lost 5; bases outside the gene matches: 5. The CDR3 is CASSPGLAYETQYF. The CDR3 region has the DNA TGTGCCAGCAGCCCGGGACTAGCGTACGAGACCCAGTACTTC.

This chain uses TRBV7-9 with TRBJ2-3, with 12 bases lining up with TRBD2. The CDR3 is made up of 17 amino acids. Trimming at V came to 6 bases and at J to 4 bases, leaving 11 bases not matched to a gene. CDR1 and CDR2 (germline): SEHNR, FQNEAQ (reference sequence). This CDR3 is CASRRLRLAGDSDTQYF. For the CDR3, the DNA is TGTGCCAGCAGGAGACTGCGACTAGCGGGAGATTCAGATACGCAGTATTTT.

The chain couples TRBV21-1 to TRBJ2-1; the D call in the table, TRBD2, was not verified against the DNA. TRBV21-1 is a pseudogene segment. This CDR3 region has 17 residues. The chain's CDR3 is CASSGCSGGRLYNEQFF. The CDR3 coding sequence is TGTGCCAGCAGCGGATGTAGCGGGGGGCGCCTCTACAATGAGCAGTTCTTC.

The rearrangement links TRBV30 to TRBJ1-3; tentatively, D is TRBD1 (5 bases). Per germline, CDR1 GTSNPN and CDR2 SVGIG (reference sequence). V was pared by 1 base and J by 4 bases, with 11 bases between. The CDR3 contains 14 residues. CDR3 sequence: CAWSAGTVGNTIYF. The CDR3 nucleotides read TGTGCCTGGAGTGCCGGGACTGTCGGAAACACCATATATTTT.

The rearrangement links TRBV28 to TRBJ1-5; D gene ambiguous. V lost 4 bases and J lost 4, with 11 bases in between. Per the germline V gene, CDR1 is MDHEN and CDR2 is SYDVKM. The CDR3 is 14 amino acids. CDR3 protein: CASSSQVDNQPQHF. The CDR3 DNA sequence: TGTGCCAGCAGTTCCCAGGTCGATAATCAGCCCCAGCATTTT. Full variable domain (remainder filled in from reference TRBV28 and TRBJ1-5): DVKVTQSSRYLVKRTGEKVFLECVQDMDHENMFWYRQDPGLGLRLIYFSYDVKMKEKGDIPEGYSVSREKKERFSLILESASTNQTSMYLCASSSQVDNQPQHFGDGTRLSIL.

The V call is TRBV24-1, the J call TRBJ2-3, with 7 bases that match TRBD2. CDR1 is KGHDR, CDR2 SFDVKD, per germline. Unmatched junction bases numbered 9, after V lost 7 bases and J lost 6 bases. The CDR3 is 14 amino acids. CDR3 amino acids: CATRRAGPGDTQYF. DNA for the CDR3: TGTGCCACCAGGAGAGCGGGGCCGGGGGATACGCAGTATTTT.

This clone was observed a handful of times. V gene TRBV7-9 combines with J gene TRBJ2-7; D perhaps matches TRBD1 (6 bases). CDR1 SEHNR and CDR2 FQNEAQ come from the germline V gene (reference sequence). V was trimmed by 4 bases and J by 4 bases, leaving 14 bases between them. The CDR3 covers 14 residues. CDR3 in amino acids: CASSSRDIGYEQYF. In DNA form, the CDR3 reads TGTGCCAGCAGCTCACGGGACATAGGTTACGAGCAGTACTTC.

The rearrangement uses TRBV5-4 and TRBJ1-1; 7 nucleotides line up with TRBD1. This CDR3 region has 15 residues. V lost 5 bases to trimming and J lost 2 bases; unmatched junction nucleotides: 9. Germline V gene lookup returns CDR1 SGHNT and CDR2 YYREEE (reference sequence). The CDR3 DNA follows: TGTGCCAGCAGTCCCATACAGGGGTCCAACACTGAAGCTTTCTTT. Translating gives CASSPIQGSNTEAFF.

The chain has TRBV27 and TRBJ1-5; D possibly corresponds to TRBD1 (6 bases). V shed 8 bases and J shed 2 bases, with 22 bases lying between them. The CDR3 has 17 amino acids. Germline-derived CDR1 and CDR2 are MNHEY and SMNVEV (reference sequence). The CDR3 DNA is TGTGCCAGCGCGGCCGTTCCTACAGGGAGGGGCAATCAGCCCCAGCATTTT. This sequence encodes CASAAVPTGRGNQPQHF.

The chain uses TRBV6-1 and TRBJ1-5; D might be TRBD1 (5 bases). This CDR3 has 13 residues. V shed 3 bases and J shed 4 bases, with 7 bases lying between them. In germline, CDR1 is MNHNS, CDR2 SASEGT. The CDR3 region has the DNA TGTGCCAGCAGTGACAGGGTGAATCAGCCCCAGCATTTT. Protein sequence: CASSDRVNQPQHF.

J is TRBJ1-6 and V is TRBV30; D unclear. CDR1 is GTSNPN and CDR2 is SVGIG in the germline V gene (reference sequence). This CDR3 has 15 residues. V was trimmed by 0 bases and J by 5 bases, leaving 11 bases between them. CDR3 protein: CAWSVAGKDNSPLHF. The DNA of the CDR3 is TGTGCCTGGAGTGTGGCCGGGAAGGATAATTCACCCCTCCACTTT.

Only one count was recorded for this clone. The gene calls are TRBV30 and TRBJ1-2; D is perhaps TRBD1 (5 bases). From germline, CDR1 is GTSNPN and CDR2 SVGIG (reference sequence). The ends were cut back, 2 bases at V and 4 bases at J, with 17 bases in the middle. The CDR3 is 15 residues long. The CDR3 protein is CAWSRGDGTAYGYTF. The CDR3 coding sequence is TGTGCCTGGAGTCGCGGGGACGGAACAGCCTATGGCTACACCTTC. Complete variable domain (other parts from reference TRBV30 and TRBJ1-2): SQTIHQWPATLVQPVGSPLSLECTVEGTSNPNLYWYRQAAGRGLQLLFYSVGIGQISSEVPQNLSASRPQDRQFILSSKKLLLSDSGFYLCAWSRGDGTAYGYTFGSGTRLTVV.

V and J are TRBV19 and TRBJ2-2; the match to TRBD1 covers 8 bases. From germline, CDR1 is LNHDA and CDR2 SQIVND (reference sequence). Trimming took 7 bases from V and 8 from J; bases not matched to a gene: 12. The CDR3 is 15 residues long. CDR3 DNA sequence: TGTGCCAGTACCAGGGGGCCCTCCGGGCCGGGGGAGCTGTTTTTT. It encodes CASTRGPSGPGELFF.

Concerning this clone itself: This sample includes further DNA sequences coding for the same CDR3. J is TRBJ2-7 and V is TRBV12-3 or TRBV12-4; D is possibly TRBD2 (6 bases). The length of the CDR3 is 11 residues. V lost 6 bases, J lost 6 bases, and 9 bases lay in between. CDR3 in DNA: TGTGCCAGCAGCCTGGGGGGCGAGCAGTACTTC. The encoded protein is CASSLGGEQYF.

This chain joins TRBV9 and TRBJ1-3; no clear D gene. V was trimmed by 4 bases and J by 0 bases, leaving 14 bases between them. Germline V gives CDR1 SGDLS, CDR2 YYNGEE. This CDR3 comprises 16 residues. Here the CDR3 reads CASSSHQASSGNTIYF. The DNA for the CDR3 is TGTGCCAGCAGCTCCCACCAGGCCAGCTCTGGAAACACCATATATTTT.

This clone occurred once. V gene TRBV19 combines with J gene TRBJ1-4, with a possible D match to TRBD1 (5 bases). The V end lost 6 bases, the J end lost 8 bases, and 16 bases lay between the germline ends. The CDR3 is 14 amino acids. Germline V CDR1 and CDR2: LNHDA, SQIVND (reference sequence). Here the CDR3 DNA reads TGTGCCAGTAGCCTCAGGGAAGATTCGGAAAAACTGTTTTTT. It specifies CASSLREDSEKLFF. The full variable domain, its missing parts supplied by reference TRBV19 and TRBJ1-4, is DGGITQSPKYLFRKEGQNVTLSCEQNLNHDAMYWYRQDPGQGLRLIYYSQIVNDFQKGDIAEGYSVSREKKESFPLTVTSAQKNPTAFYLCASSLREDSEKLFFGSGTQLSVL.

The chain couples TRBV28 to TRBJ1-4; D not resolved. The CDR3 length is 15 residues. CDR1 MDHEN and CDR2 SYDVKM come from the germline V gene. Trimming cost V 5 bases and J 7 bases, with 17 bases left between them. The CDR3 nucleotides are TGTGCCAGCAGTCACCACGGCACCCCGGGTGAAAAACTGTTTTTT. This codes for CASSHHGTPGEKLFF. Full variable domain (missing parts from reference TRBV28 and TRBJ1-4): DVKVTQSSRYLVKRTGEKVFLECVQDMDHENMFWYRQDPGLGLRLIYFSYDVKMKEKGDIPEGYSVSREKKERFSLILESASTNQTSMYLCASSHHGTPGEKLFFGSGTQLSVL.

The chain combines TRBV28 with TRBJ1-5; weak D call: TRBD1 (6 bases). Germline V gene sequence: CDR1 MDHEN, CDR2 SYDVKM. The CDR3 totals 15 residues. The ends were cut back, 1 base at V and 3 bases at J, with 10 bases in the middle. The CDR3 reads CASSLSGGPNQPQHF. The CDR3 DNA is TGTGCCAGCAGTTTATCGGGGGGCCCCAATCAGCCCCAGCATTTT.

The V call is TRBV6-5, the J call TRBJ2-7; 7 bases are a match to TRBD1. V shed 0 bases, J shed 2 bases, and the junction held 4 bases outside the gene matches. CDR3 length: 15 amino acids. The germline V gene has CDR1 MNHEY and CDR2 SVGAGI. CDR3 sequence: CASSYSEQGTYEQYF. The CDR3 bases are TGTGCCAGCAGTTACTCTGAACAGGGGACCTACGAGCAGTACTTC.

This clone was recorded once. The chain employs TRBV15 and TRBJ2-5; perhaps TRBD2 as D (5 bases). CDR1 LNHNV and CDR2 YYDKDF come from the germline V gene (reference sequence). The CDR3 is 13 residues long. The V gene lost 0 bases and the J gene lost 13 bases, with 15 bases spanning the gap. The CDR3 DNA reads TGTGCCACCAGCAGAGATCAGAGCGGAACGTGGTACTTC. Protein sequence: CATSRDQSGTWYF.

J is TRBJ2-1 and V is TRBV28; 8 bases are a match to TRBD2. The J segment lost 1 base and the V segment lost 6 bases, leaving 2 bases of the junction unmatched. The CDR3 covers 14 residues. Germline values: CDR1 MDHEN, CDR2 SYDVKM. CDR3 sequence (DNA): TGTGCCAGCAGAACTAGCGGATCCTACAATGAGCAGTTCTTC. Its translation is CASRTSGSYNEQFF.

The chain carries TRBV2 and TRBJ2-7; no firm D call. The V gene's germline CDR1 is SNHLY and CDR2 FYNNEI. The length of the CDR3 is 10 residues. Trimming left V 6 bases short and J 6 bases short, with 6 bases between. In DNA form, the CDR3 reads TGTGCCAGCAGGGCAATCGAGCAGTACTTC. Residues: CASRAIEQYF.

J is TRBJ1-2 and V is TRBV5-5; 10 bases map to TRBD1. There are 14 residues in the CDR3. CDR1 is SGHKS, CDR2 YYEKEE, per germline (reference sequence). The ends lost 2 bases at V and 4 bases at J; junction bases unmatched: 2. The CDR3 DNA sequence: TGTGCCAGCAGCTTAGGGGACAGGGGCTATGGCTACACCTTC. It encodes CASSLGDRGYGYTF. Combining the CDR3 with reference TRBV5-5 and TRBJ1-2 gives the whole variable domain DAGVTQSPTHLIKTRGQQVTLRCSPISGHKSVSWYQQVLGQGPQFIFQYYEKEERGRGNFPDRFSARQFPNYSSELNVNALLLGDSALYLCASSLGDRGYGYTFGSGTRLTVV.

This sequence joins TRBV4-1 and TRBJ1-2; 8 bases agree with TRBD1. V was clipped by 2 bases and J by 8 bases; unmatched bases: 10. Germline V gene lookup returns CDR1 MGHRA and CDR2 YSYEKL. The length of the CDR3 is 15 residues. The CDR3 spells CASSQNTGQARGYTF. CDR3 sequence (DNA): TGCGCCAGCAGCCAAAATACGGGACAGGCTAGGGGCTACACCTTC.